One sample yielded the 20 T cell receptor beta chains listed below, sequenced in a study of blood T cell repertoires in COVID-19. Generated by immunoSEQ multiplex PCR, the TCRdb table keeps only in-frame clones and is missing some. The sample records about 210,000 clones, under 85% being singletons. Sequenced: peripheral blood. Receptors were obtained from an elderly woman with COVID-19, enrolled during active disease.

The V call is TRBV7-6, the J call TRBJ1-1; 7 nucleotides line up with TRBD1. J was trimmed by 1 base and V by 4 bases; bases with no gene match: 6. Germline V gene sequence: CDR1 SGHVS, CDR2 FNYEAQ. The CDR3 spans 15 residues. CDR3 in DNA: TGTGCCAGCAGCTCTCGGACAGGAAGGAACACTGAAGCTTTCTTT. Translated, it gives CASSSRTGRNTEAFF.

The chain is built from TRBV7-9 and TRBJ1-3; tentative D call: TRBD1 (6 bases). V was shortened by 3 bases and J by 3 bases, with 9 bases between the two germline ends. Germline assignment: CDR1 SEHNR and CDR2 FQNEAQ (reference sequence). The CDR3 covers 14 residues. In nucleotides, the CDR3 is TGTGCCAGCAGCTTGGAGGACAGTGGAAACACCATATATTTT. It codes for CASSLEDSGNTIYF.

In this sample, this clone turned up a few times. The chain has TRBV28 and TRBJ1-5; D is unresolved. This CDR3 is 14 amino acids long. CDR1 and CDR2 (germline): MDHEN, SYDVKM. The V gene lost 3 bases and the J gene lost 1 base, with 7 bases spanning the gap. CDR3 nucleotides: TGTGCCAGCAGTTTTACAGTCAGCAATCAGCCCCAGCATTTT. This translates into CASSFTVSNQPQHF.

The CDR3, as DNA: TGCGCCAGCAGCCTCCAGGGGGACGCCCACGAGCAGTACTTC. Protein product: CASSLQGDAHEQYF. V and J are TRBV5-1 and TRBJ2-7; 7 bases are shared with TRBD1. CDR3 size: 14 residues. CDR1 and CDR2 (germline): SGHRS, YFSETQ. V was pared by 4 bases and J by 5 bases, with 9 bases of the junction left unmatched.

This CDR3 is CASSYSTFTEAFF. The CDR3 bases are TGTGCCAGCAGTTACTCGACATTCACTGAAGCTTTCTTT. The chain is built from TRBV6-5 and TRBJ1-1; D remains unclear. The V gene lost 0 bases and the J gene lost 4 bases, with 6 bases spanning the gap. The CDR3 runs 13 residues. The germline CDR1 and CDR2 sequences are MNHEY and SVGAGI.

The chain recombines TRBV28 with TRBJ1-1, with a possible D match to TRBD1 (6 bases). Germline-derived CDR1 and CDR2 are MDHEN and SYDVKM. Trimming pared 5 bases from V and 10 bases from J, leaving 20 bases between. The CDR3 spans 14 residues. CDR3 sequence (DNA): TGTGCCAGCAGTGCCCAAACAGGGCCAGGTGGAGCTTTCTTT. Translation gives CASSAQTGPGGAFF. Combining the CDR3 with reference TRBV28 and TRBJ1-1 gives the whole variable domain DVKVTQSSRYLVKRTGEKVFLECVQDMDHENMFWYRQDPGLGLRLIYFSYDVKMKEKGDIPEGYSVSREKKERFSLILESASTNQTSMYLCASSAQTGPGGAFFGQGTRLTVV.

This clone came up a few times. The rearrangement links TRBV19 to TRBJ1-2; 10 bases fit TRBD1. The trim removed 6 bases at V and 8 bases at J, leaving 12 bases unmatched. This CDR3 has 15 residues. From germline, CDR1 is LNHDA and CDR2 SQIVND (reference sequence). This CDR3 is CASRKPTGQGNGYTF. CDR3 DNA: TGTGCCAGTAGAAAACCCACGGGACAGGGGAACGGCTACACCTTC. Supplemented by reference TRBV19 and TRBJ1-2, the full variable domain reads DGGITQSPKYLFRKEGQNVTLSCEQNLNHDAMYWYRQDPGQGLRLIYYSQIVNDFQKGDIAEGYSVSREKKESFPLTVTSAQKNPTAFYLCASRKPTGQGNGYTFGSGTRLTVV.

V gene TRBV4-2 combines with J gene TRBJ2-7; D gene unclear. Germline V gene lookup returns CDR1 LGHNA and CDR2 YNFKEQ. The CDR3 is made up of 14 amino acids. V was cut by 1 base and J by 0 bases, with 7 bases left in between. The CDR3 DNA follows: TGTGCCAGCAGCCAAGGGCAAAGCTCCTACGAGCAGTACTTC. It codes for CASSQGQSSYEQYF.

J is TRBJ1-2 and V is TRBV23-1; 7 positions agree with TRBD1. Being an ORF, TRBV23-1 has a function that is uncertain. The CDR3 covers 11 residues. Here the CDR3 reads CGDSSNYGYTF. The CDR3 nucleotides are TGCGGGGACAGCTCTAACTATGGCTACACCTTC.

This chain links TRBV5-4 with TRBJ1-1; D call uncertain. Looked up from germline, CDR1 is SGHNT and CDR2 is YYREEE (reference sequence). Trimming cost V 4 bases and J 4 bases, with 14 bases left between them. The CDR3 has 14 amino acids. CDR3 coding DNA: TGTGCCAGCAGCAGGGTTGGGAGGAGCACTGAAGCTTTCTTT. Residues: CASSRVGRSTEAFF.

This clone appeared a single time. The CDR3 region has the DNA TGTGCCAGCAGCCACGGACAGGGAAATCCCCTATTCTACGAGCAGTACTTC. Translating gives CASSHGQGNPLFYEQYF. This sequence joins TRBV3-1 (or the pseudogene TRBV3-2) and TRBJ2-7; TRBD1 matches 8 bases. CDR3 size: 17 residues. Germline CDR1 reads LGHDT; CDR2 reads YNNKEL (reference sequence). J was trimmed by 3 bases and V by 3 bases; bases with no gene match: 13.

The J gene is TRBJ2-5, the V gene TRBV6-5; no firm D call. V lost 6 bases, J lost 5 bases, and 16 bases lay in between. The CDR3 has 14 residues. The germline gives CDR1 MNHEY, CDR2 SVGAGI. The CDR3 DNA is TGTGCCAGCAGATCGTCGAATAACAAGGAGACCCAGTACTTC. Its translation is CASRSSNNKETQYF.

The chain carries TRBV3-1 (or the pseudogene TRBV3-2) and TRBJ1-1, with D maybe TRBD1 (5 bases). Deletions cut 2 bases from V and 3 bases from J, with 10 bases between. The CDR3 spans 14 residues. Looked up from germline, CDR1 is LGHDT and CDR2 is YNNKEL (reference sequence). The CDR3 sequence is CASSQWTRDTEAFF. CDR3 nucleotides: TGTGCCAGCAGCCAATGGACAAGGGACACTGAAGCTTTCTTT.

CDR3: CASSFLNSPLHF. CDR3 bases: TGTGCCAGCAGCTTCTTAAATTCACCCCTCCACTTT. The V and J genes are TRBV7-2 and TRBJ1-6; no firm D call. Trimming stripped 3 bases from V and 7 bases from J, with 4 bases between. The CDR3 totals 12 residues. Germline V gene lookup returns CDR1 SGHTA and CDR2 FQGNSA. The variable domain in full, completed from reference TRBV7-2 and TRBJ1-6, reads GAGVSQSPSNKVTEKGKDVELRCDPISGHTALYWYRQSLGQGLEFLIYFQGNSAPDKSGLPSDRFSAERTGGSVSTLTIQRTQQEDSAVYLCASSFLNSPLHFGNGTRLTVT.

The chain carries TRBV10-2 and TRBJ2-1, with D perhaps TRBD2 (7 bases). CDR1 is WSHSY, CDR2 SAAADI, per germline. This CDR3 is built from 12 residues. V was cut by 8 bases and J by 9 bases, with 14 bases left in between. CDR3: CASWGGQGEQFF. Written as DNA, the CDR3 is TGCGCCAGCTGGGGGGGCCAGGGTGAGCAGTTCTTC.

The rearrangement joins TRBV7-3 to TRBJ1-5; a weak D match, TRBD1 (5 bases). V lost 5 bases to trimming and J lost 7 bases, with 12 bases between them. This CDR3 spans 13 amino acids. The germline V gene encodes CDR1 SGHTA and CDR2 FQGTGA. The CDR3, as DNA: TGTGCCAGCAGCCCAGGGATAAGACAGCCCCAGCATTTT. Translated: CASSPGIRQPQHF.

The gene calls are TRBV19 and TRBJ2-7; 10 bases agree with TRBD1. Germline CDR1 LNHDA, CDR2 SQIVND (reference sequence). V dropped 6 bases and J dropped 4; count of bases not matched to a gene: 6. The CDR3 is 14 amino acids. The CDR3 loop reads CASRRTGGGYEQYF. The CDR3, as DNA: TGTGCCAGTAGACGGACAGGGGGAGGGTACGAGCAGTACTTC. Variable domain in full (rest from reference TRBV19 and TRBJ2-7): DGGITQSPKYLFRKEGQNVTLSCEQNLNHDAMYWYRQDPGQGLRLIYYSQIVNDFQKGDIAEGYSVSREKKESFPLTVTSAQKNPTAFYLCASRRTGGGYEQYFGPGTRLTVT.

The chain carries TRBV6-5 and TRBJ2-1; perhaps TRBD1 as D (5 bases). The CDR3 is made up of 14 amino acids. Germline V gene sequence: CDR1 MNHEY, CDR2 SVGAGI. Deletions cut 7 bases from V and 7 bases from J, with 17 bases between. DNA of the CDR3: TGTGCCAGCACCTCCCCCAGGGCAGCAAATGAGCAGTTCTTC. Translation gives CASTSPRAANEQFF.

The chain carries TRBV15 and TRBJ2-7, with a weak D call TRBD1 (6 bases). The CDR3 totals 15 residues. V was trimmed by 3 bases and J by 10 bases, leaving 22 bases between them. Germline CDR1 LNHNV, CDR2 YYDKDF (reference sequence). As DNA, the CDR3 is TGTGCCACCAGCAGCGAAACAAGGGGGTGGGCTAGCCAGTACTTC. This codes for CATSSETRGWASQYF.

The chain is built from TRBV29-1 and TRBJ2-5, with 7 bases that match TRBD2. The junction had 4 bases not matched to a gene; V was cut back by 4 bases and J by 2 bases. The CDR3 is made up of 13 amino acids. Germline V lookup: CDR1 SQVTM, CDR2 ANQGSEA. The CDR3 sequence is CSVVLAAQETQYF. Here the CDR3 DNA reads TGCAGCGTTGTCCTAGCGGCACAAGAGACCCAGTACTTC. Together with reference TRBV29-1 and TRBJ2-5, the CDR3 gives the full variable domain: SAVISQKPSRDICQRGTSLTIQCQVDSQVTMMFWYRQQPGQSLTLIATANQGSEATYESGFVIDKFPISRPNLTFSTLTVSNMSPEDSSIYLCSVVLAAQETQYFGPGTRLLVL.